This T cell receptor beta chain was captured by sequencing in a study of blood T cell repertoires in COVID-19. Study information: Sites across the United States, Italy and Spain contributed samples from acute and convalescent COVID-19. The cDNA or gDNA used as material had been derived from T cells, B-cell-depleted T cells, or PBMCs.

V was shortened by 4 bases and J by 5 bases, with 14 bases between the two germline ends. The CDR3 length is 14 residues. The V gene's germline CDR1 is SGHRS and CDR2 YFSETQ. In the study's own analysis: Reference gene primer amplification gave estimated nucleated cell counts. Here immunoSEQ multiplex PCR was the method, and the copy in TCRdb shows in-frame clones only, minus some. V and J calls and clone size come straight from that table; D and trimming were deduced from the DNA. The data show about 80,000 clones, approximately 80% seen once. The receptor was derived from an older man with active or convalescent COVID-19. The chain links TRBV5-1 to TRBJ2-3, with D possibly TRBD1 on 6 matching bases. Sequenced material: peripheral blood. The CDR3 nucleotides read TGCGCCAGCAGCGACCACAGGGCGGGAGATACGCAGTATTTT. As protein: CASSDHRAGDTQYF.